This TCR beta chain was captured by sequencing in a study of blood T cell repertoires in COVID-19. Study-level background: COVID-19 samples from acute and convalescent phases originated in the United States, Italy and Spain.

The data were produced by immunoSEQ multiplex PCR, yet TCRdb's version contains in-frame clones alone and is incomplete. The sample has about 280,000 clones; roughly four fifths are singletons. Allocation to cohorts depended on clinical history reported by the participants. There are 15 residues in the CDR3. Germline CDR1 reads LNHDA; CDR2 reads SQIVND (reference sequence). V gave up 6 bases and J gave up 6 bases; unmatched junction bases: 12. The J gene is TRBJ2-7, the V gene TRBV19; 9 nucleotides align to TRBD1. The specimen was PBMCs or T cells enriched from blood (not recorded which). This clonotype was sampled from a man aged 40-50 years who had been exposed to COVID-19. CDR3: CASRQQGARGGEQYF. CDR3 DNA sequence: TGTGCCAGTAGGCAACAGGGGGCGAGAGGTGGCGAGCAGTACTTC.